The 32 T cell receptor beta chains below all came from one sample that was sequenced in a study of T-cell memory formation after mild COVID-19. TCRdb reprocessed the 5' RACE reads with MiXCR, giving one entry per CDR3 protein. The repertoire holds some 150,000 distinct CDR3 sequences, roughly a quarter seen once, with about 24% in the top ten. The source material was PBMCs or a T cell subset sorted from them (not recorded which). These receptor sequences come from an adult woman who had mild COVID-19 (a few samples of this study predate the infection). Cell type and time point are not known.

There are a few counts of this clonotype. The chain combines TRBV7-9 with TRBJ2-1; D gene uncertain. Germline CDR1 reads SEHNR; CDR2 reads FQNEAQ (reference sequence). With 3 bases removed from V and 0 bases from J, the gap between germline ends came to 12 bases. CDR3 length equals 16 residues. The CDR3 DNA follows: TGTGCCAGCAGCTTGACTCCCGGGTACTCCTACAATGAGCAGTTCTTC. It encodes CASSLTPGYSYNEQFF.

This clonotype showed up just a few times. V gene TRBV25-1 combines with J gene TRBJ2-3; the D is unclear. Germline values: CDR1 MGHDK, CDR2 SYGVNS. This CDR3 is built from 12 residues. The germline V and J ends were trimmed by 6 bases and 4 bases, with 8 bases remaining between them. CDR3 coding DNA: TGTGCCAGCAGAGAGAGCCCAGATACGCAGTATTTT. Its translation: CASRESPDTQYF. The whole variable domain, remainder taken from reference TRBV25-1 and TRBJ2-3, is EADIYQTPRYLVIGTGKKITLECSQTMGHDKMYWYQQDPGMELHLIHYSYGVNSTEKGDLSSESTVSRIRTEHFPLTLESARPSHTSQYLCASRESPDTQYFGPGTRLTVL.

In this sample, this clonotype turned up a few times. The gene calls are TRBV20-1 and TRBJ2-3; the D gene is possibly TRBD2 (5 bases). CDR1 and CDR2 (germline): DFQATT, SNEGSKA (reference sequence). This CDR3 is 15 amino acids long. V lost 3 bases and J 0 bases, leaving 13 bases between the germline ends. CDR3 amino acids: CSASDRDYSTDTQYF. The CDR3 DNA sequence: TGCAGTGCTAGTGACCGTGACTACAGCACAGATACGCAGTATTTT.

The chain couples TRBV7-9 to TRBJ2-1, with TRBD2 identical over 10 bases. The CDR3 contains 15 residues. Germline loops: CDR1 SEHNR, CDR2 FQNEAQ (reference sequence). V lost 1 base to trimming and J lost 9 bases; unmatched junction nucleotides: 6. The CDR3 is CASSLEAGGPGEQFF. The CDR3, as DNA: TGTGCCAGCAGCTTAGAAGCGGGAGGGCCCGGTGAGCAGTTCTTC.

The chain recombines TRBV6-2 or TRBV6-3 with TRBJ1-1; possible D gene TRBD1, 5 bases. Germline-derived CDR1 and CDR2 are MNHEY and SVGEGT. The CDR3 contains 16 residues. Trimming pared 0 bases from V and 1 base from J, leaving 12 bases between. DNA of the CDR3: TGTGCCAGCAGTTACTCGAGCAGGGAAGGGAACACTGAAGCTTTCTTT. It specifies CASSYSSREGNTEAFF.

This CDR3 reads CASSYSLDRGHYEQYF. CDR3 coding DNA: TGTGCCAGCAGTTATTCTTTGGACAGGGGGCATTACGAGCAGTACTTC. The chain links TRBV6-5 to TRBJ2-7, with TRBD1 identical over 11 bases. V gave up 3 bases and J gave up 4 bases; unmatched junction bases: 8. This CDR3 is built from 16 residues. The germline CDR1 and CDR2 sequences are MNHEY and SVGAGI.

CDR3 nucleotide sequence: TGTGCCAGCAGTTTAAAGGACAGGGAACATCACGAGCAGTACTTC. It is translated as CASSLKDREHHEQYF. The gene calls are TRBV12-3 or TRBV12-4 and TRBJ2-7; 8 bases map to TRBD1. The CDR3 is made up of 15 amino acids. J lost 5 bases, V lost 2 bases, and 8 bases had no gene match.

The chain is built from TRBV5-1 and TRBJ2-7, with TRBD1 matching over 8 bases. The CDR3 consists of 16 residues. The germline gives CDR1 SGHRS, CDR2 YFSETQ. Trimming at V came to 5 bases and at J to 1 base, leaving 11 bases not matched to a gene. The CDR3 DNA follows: TGCGCCAGCAGTTTATCCCCCGGGACAGGTTCCTACGAGCAGTACTTC. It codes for CASSLSPGTGSYEQYF.

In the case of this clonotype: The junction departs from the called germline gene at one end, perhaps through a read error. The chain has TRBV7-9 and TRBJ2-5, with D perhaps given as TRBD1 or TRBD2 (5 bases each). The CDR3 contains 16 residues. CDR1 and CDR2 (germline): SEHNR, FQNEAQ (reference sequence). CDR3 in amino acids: CDSSPLQGPQGETQYF. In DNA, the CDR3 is TGTGACAGCAGCCCTCTCCAGGGACCTCAAGGGGAGACCCAGTACTTC.

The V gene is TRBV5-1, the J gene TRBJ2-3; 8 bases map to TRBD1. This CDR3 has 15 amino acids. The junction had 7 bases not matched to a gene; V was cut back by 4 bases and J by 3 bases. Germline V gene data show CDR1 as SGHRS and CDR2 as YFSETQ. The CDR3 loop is CASSIWTGRTDTQYF. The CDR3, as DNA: TGCGCCAGCAGCATATGGACAGGGAGGACAGATACGCAGTATTTT.

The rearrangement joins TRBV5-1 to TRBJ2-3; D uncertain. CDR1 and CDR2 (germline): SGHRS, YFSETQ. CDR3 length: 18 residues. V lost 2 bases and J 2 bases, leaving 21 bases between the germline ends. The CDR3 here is CASSFSPSLQVITDTQYF. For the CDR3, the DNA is TGCGCCAGCAGCTTTTCCCCCTCCCTTCAGGTAATCACAGATACGCAGTATTTT.

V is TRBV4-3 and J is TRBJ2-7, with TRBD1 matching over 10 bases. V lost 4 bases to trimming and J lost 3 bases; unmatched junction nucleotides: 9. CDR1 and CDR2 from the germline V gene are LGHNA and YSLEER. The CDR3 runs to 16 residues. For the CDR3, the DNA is TGCGCCAGCAGCCGGGACAGGGGAATGGGAAACTACGAGCAGTACTTC. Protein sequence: CASSRDRGMGNYEQYF.

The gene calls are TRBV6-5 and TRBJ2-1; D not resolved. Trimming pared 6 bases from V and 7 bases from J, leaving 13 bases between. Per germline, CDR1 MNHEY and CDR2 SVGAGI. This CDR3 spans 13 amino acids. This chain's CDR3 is CASSRATPNEQFF. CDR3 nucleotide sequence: TGTGCCAGCAGCCGAGCTACACCGAATGAGCAGTTCTTC.

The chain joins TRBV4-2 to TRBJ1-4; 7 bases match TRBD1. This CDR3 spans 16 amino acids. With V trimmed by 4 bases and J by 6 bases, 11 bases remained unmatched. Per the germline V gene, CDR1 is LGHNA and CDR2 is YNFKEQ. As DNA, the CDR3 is TGTGCCAGCAGCCGCCGGGACAGTGGGGCTGATGAAAAACTGTTTTTT. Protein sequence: CASSRRDSGADEKLFF.

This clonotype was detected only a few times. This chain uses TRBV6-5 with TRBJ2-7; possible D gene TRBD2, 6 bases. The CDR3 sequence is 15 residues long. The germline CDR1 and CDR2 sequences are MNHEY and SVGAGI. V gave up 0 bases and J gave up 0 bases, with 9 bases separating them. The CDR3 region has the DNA TGTGCCAGCAGTTACTCGGGGGGTCTCTCCTACGAGCAGTACTTC. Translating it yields CASSYSGGLSYEQYF.

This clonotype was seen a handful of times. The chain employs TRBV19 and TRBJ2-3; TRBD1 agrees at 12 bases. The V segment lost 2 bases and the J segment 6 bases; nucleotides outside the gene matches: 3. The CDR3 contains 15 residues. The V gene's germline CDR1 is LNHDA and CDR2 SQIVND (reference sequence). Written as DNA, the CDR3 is TGTGCCAGTAGTATACAGGGACAGGGGGCCGATACGCAGTATTTT. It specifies CASSIQGQGADTQYF.

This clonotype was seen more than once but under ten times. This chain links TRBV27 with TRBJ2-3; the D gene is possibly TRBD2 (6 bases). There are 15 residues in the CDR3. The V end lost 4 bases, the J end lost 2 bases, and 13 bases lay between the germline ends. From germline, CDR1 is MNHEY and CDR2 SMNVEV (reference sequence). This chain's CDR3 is CASSSGVADTDTQYF. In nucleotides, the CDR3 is TGTGCCAGCAGTTCTGGGGTAGCGGACACAGATACGCAGTATTTT.

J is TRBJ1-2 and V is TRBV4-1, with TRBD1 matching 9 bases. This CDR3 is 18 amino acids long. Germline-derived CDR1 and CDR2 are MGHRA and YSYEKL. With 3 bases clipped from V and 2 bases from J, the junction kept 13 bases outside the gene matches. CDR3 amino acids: CASSHLLGQGGGNYGYTF. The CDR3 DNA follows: TGCGCCAGCAGCCATCTTCTGGGACAGGGAGGAGGAAACTATGGCTACACCTTC.

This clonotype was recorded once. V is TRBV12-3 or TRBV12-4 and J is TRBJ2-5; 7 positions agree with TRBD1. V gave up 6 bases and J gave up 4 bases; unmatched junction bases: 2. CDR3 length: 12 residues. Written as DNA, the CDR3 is TGTGCCAGCAGCCGGGACAGAGAGACCCAGTACTTC. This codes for CASSRDRETQYF.

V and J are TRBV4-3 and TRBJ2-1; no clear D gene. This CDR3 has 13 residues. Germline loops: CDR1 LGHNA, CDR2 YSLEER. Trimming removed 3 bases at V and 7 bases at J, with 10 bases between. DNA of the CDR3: TGCGCCAGCAGCCAGGTGCGCCATAATGAGCAGTTCTTC. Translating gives CASSQVRHNEQFF.

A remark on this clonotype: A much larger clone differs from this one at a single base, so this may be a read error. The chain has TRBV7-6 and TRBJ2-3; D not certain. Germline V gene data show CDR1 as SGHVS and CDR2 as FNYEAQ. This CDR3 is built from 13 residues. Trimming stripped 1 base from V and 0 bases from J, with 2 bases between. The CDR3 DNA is TGTGCCAGCAGCTTAGAGAGCACAGATACGCAGTATTTT. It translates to CASSLESTDTQYF.

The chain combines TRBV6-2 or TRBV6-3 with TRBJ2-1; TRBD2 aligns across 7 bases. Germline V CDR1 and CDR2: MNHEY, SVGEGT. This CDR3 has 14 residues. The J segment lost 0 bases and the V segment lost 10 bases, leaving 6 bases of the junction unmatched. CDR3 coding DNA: TGTGCCACCATAAGCGGGGTCTCCTACAATGAGCAGTTCTTC. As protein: CATISGVSYNEQFF.

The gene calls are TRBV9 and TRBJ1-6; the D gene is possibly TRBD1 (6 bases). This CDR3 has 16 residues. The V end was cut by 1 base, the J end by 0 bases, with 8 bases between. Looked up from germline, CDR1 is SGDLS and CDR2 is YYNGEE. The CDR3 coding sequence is TGTGCCAGCAGCGTATCAGGGGACTCCTATAATTCACCCCTCCACTTT. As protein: CASSVSGDSYNSPLHF.

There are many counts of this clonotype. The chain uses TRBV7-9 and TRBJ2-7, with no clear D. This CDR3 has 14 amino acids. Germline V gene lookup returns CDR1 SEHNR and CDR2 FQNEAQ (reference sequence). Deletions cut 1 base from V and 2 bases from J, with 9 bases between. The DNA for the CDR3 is TGTGCCAGCAGCTTAGAAATCGCTGCCTACGAGCAGTACTTC. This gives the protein CASSLEIAAYEQYF. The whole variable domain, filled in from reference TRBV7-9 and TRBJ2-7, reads DTGVSQNPRHKITKRGQNVTFRCDPISEHNRLYWYRQTLGQGPEFLTYFQNEAQLEKSRLLSDRFSAERPKGSFSTLEIQRTEQGDSAMYLCASSLEIAAYEQYFGPGTRLTVT.

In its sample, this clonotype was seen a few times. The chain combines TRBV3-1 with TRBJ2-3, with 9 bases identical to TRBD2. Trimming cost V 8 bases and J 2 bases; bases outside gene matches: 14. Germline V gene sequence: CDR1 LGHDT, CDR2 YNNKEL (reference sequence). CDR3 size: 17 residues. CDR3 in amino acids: CASSTGVLAGLTDTQYF. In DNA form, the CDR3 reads TGTGCCAGCTCTACAGGGGTTCTAGCGGGACTCACAGATACGCAGTATTTT.

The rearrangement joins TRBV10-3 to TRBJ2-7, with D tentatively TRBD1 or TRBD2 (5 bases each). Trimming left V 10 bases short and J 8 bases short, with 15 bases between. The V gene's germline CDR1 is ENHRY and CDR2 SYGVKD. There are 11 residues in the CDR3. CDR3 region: CASWDEGKQYF. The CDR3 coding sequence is TGTGCCAGCTGGGACGAAGGCAAGCAGTACTTC.

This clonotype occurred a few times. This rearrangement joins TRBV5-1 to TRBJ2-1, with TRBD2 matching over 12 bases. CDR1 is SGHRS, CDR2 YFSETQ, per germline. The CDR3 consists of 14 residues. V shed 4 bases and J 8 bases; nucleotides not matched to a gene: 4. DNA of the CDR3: TGCGCCAGCAGCCAGGGACTAGCGGGCGATGAGCAGTTCTTC. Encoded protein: CASSQGLAGDEQFF.

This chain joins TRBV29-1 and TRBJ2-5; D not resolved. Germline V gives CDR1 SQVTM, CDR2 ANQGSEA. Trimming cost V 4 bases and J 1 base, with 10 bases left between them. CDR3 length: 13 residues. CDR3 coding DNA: TGCAGCGTTGTTTGGACGGCCCAAGAGACCCAGTACTTC. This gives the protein CSVVWTAQETQYF.

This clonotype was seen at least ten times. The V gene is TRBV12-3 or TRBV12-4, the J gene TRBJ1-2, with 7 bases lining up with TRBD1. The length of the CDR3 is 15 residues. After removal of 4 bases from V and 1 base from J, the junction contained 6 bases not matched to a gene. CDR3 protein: CASSSDRTNNYGYTF. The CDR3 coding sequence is TGTGCCAGCAGTTCGGACAGGACGAATAACTATGGCTACACCTTC.

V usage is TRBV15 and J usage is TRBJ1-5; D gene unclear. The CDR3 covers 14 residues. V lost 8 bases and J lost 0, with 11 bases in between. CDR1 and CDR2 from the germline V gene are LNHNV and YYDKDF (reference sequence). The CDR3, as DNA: TGTGCCACCGCGGGGAGTTATAGCAATCAGCCCCAGCATTTT. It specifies CATAGSYSNQPQHF.

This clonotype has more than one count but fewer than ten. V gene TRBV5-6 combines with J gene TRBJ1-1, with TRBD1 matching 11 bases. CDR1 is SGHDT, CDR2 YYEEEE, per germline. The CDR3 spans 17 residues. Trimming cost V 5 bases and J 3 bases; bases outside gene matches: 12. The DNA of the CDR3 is TGTGCCAGCAGGATGGGACAGGGGGTGTGGTTCGACACTGAAGCTTTCTTT. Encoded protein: CASRMGQGVWFDTEAFF.

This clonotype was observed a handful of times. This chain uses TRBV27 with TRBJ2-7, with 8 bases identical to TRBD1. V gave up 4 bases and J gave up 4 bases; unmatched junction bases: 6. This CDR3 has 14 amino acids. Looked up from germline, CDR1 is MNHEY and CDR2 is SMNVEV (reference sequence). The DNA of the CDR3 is TGTGCCAGCAGTTCGAGGCAGGGGGCGTACGAGCAGTACTTC. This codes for CASSSRQGAYEQYF.